The 16 T cell receptor beta chains given below trace back to one sample, sequenced in a study of shared clonotypes between healthy human individuals. Assay: immunoSEQ multiplex PCR; the TCRdb copy retains only in-frame clones and omits some. Of around 620,000 clones in the sample, roughly 95% are singletons; the top ten hold 0.11%. Naivety among CD8 cells was defined by CD45RO negativity and positive CCR7 selection, thereby excluding terminally differentiated effector memory CD45RA+ cells. The sequenced material came from naive CD8+ T cells sorted from blood. These TCRs come from a woman aged 25-40 years in good health.

This clone appeared once. This chain connects TRBV13 to TRBJ2-1; 13 nucleotides match TRBD2. Trimming removed 4 bases from V and 8 bases from J; junction bases left unmatched: 5. Per germline, CDR1 PRHDT and CDR2 FYEKMQ (reference sequence). The CDR3 runs to 15 residues. CDR3 residues: CASSYGLAGAYEQFF. DNA of the CDR3: TGTGCCAGCAGCTACGGACTAGCGGGAGCGTATGAGCAGTTCTTC.

This chain links TRBV11-3 with TRBJ2-1; D unclear. CDR3 length: 17 residues. V lost 2 bases and J lost 2, with 16 bases in between. CDR1 and CDR2 from the germline V gene are SGHNT and YENEEA. DNA of the CDR3: TGTGCCAGCAGCTTAAACCCCACAGTTGACGCCTACAATGAGCAGTTCTTC. It codes for CASSLNPTVDAYNEQFF.

The CDR3 DNA is TGCGCCAGCAGTGATACTAGTATACCCTACGAGCAGTACTTC. Amino acids: CASSDTSIPYEQYF. The chain has TRBV10-1 and TRBJ2-7, with D perhaps TRBD2 (5 bases). This CDR3 is 14 amino acids long. The V and J ends lost 3 bases and 2 bases respectively, with 11 bases between them. From germline, CDR1 is WNHNN and CDR2 SYGVQD (reference sequence).

The chain recombines TRBV9 with TRBJ2-1, with 7 bases fitting TRBD1. This CDR3 is built from 15 residues. V gave up 4 bases and J gave up 8 bases; unmatched junction bases: 12. Germline V CDR1 and CDR2: SGDLS, YYNGEE. CDR3 bases: TGTGCCAGCAGCCACAACGCCGACAGGGAACATGAGCAGTTCTTC. This codes for CASSHNADREHEQFF.

The chain has TRBV27 and TRBJ2-6; perhaps TRBD2 as D (6 bases). From germline, CDR1 is MNHEY and CDR2 SMNVEV (reference sequence). V was shortened by 5 bases and J by 2 bases, with 19 bases between the two germline ends. The CDR3 runs 18 residues. The CDR3 sequence: CASSTGVGGSTGANVLTF. The CDR3 bases are TGTGCCAGCAGTACCGGGGTGGGGGGTAGTACTGGGGCCAACGTCCTGACTTTC. The full variable domain, with the rest looked up from reference TRBV27 and TRBJ2-6, is EAQVTQNPRYLITVTGKKLTVTCSQNMNHEYMSWYRQDPGLGLRQIYYSMNVEVTDKGDVPEGYKVSRKEKRNFPLILESPSPNQTSLYFCASSTGVGGSTGANVLTFGAGSRLTVL.

The chain recombines TRBV28 with TRBJ1-3, with a possible D match to TRBD1 (6 bases). There are 13 residues in the CDR3. Germline V gene data show CDR1 as MDHEN and CDR2 as SYDVKM. V gave up 4 bases and J gave up 4 bases, with 8 bases separating them. This CDR3 is CASSYREGNTIYF. The CDR3 region has the DNA TGTGCCAGCAGTTACAGGGAAGGAAACACCATATATTTT.

The CDR3 coding sequence is TGTGCCTGGAGTGTACTTGGCGCTTGGGATGAGCAGTTCTTC. This sequence encodes CAWSVLGAWDEQFF. The chain combines TRBV30 with TRBJ2-1; D not certain. V shed 0 bases and J shed 8 bases, with 14 bases lying between them. This CDR3 region has 14 residues. Germline CDR1 is GTSNPN and CDR2 is SVGIG (reference sequence). Complete variable domain (other parts from reference TRBV30 and TRBJ2-1): SQTIHQWPATLVQPVGSPLSLECTVEGTSNPNLYWYRQAAGRGLQLLFYSVGIGQISSEVPQNLSASRPQDRQFILSSKKLLLSDSGFYLCAWSVLGAWDEQFFGPGTRLTVL.

V and J are TRBV15 and TRBJ2-1; the D is unclear. Trimming stripped 0 bases from V and 2 bases from J, with 5 bases between. There are 14 residues in the CDR3. Germline V lookup: CDR1 LNHNV, CDR2 YYDKDF (reference sequence). The chain's CDR3 is CATSRERTYNEQFF. DNA for the CDR3: TGTGCCACCAGCAGAGAAAGGACCTACAATGAGCAGTTCTTC. The full variable domain, its missing parts supplied by reference TRBV15 and TRBJ2-1, is DAMVIQNPRYQVTQFGKPVTLSCSQTLNHNVMYWYQQKSSQAPKLLFHYYDKDFNNEADTPDNFQSRRPNTSFCFLDIRSPGLGDTAMYLCATSRERTYNEQFFGPGTRLTVL.

The CDR3 DNA is TGTGCCAGCAACTCCCATTTTGTGGCAGCGGGACGGTTTGACACCGGGGAGCTGTTTTTT. Translating it yields CASNSHFVAAGRFDTGELFF. This rearrangement joins TRBV28 to TRBJ2-2; 7 nucleotides agree with TRBD2. This CDR3 is 20 amino acids long. Germline V gene sequence: CDR1 MDHEN, CDR2 SYDVKM. V trimming: 7 bases; J trimming: 3 bases; junction bases outside the gene matches: 23.

Turning to this clone: Since a much larger clone is just one base distant, this may be a read error. Other DNA sequences of this sample code for an identical CDR3. The genes are TRBV7-8 and TRBJ2-7; D gene unclear. The ends were cut back, 1 base at V and 5 bases at J, with 3 bases in the middle. This CDR3 contains 11 residues. Germline V gives CDR1 SGHVS, CDR2 FQNEAQ. The CDR3, as DNA: TGTGCCAGCAGCTTAGGGGACGAGCAGTACTTC. Its protein is CASSLGDEQYF.

This chain joins TRBV5-6 and TRBJ1-1; D unresolved. CDR1 and CDR2 (germline): SGHDT, YYEEEE. V lost 4 bases and J 0 bases, leaving 16 bases between the germline ends. The CDR3 totals 16 residues. The CDR3 DNA sequence: TGTGCCAGCAGCCGAGCAGGATCTATATTGAACACTGAAGCTTTCTTT. Translated, it gives CASSRAGSILNTEAFF. Full variable domain (missing parts from reference TRBV5-6 and TRBJ1-1): DAGVTQSPTHLIKTRGQQVTLRCSPKSGHDTVSWYQQALGQGPQFIFQYYEEEERQRGNFPDRFSGHQFPNYSSELNVNALLLGDSALYLCASSRAGSILNTEAFFGQGTRLTVV.

V usage is TRBV9 and J usage is TRBJ2-7; 8 bases line up with TRBD2. The CDR3 is made up of 13 amino acids. J gave up 6 bases and V 3 bases, and 5 bases lay outside the gene matches. Germline V gives CDR1 SGDLS, CDR2 YYNGEE. In DNA, the CDR3 is TGTGCCAGCAGCGACGGACTAGCCCTCGAGCAGTACTTC. This translates into CASSDGLALEQYF.

The V and J genes are TRBV5-4 and TRBJ2-5; D is uncertain. Germline V gene sequence: CDR1 SGHNT, CDR2 YYREEE (reference sequence). CDR3 length equals 17 residues. Trimming left V 3 bases short and J 2 bases short, with 20 bases between. The CDR3 region is CASSWEGTHNPQETQYF. In DNA, the CDR3 is TGTGCCAGCAGCTGGGAAGGAACCCATAACCCACAAGAGACCCAGTACTTC.

This chain uses TRBV28 with TRBJ2-7; D gene unclear. The CDR3 totals 14 residues. CDR1 MDHEN and CDR2 SYDVKM come from the germline V gene. Trimming left V 6 bases short and J 1 base short, with 13 bases between. In DNA form, the CDR3 reads TGTGCCAGCAGCCGCCAGAGGAATTCCTACGAGCAGTACTTC. Translating gives CASSRQRNSYEQYF.

The J gene is TRBJ2-7, the V gene TRBV5-5, with a possible D match to TRBD1 (6 bases). The CDR3 extends over 14 amino acids. Germline V gives CDR1 SGHKS, CDR2 YYEKEE (reference sequence). The V end was cut by 3 bases, the J end by 1 base, with 11 bases between. CDR3 bases: TGTGCCAGCAGCTCGGGACATTCGTCCTACGAGCAGTACTTC. Residues: CASSSGHSSYEQYF.

The chain carries TRBV7-2 and TRBJ2-7, with D unclear. Trimming took 0 bases from V and 3 from J, leaving 6 bases between them. Germline loops: CDR1 SGHTA, CDR2 FQGNSA. This CDR3 is built from 13 residues. The CDR3 DNA follows: TGTGCCAGCAGCTTAGCGGGCTACTACGAGCAGTACTTC. This encodes CASSLAGYYEQYF.